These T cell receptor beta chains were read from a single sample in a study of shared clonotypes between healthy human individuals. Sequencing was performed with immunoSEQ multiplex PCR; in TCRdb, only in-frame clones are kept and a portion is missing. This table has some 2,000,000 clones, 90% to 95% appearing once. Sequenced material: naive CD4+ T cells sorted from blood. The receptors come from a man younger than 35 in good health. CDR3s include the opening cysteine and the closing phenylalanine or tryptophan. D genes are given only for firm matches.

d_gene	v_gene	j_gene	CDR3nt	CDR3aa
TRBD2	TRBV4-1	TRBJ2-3	TGCGCCAGCAGCCAAGAGGAAGAGACTAGCGCATGGGGGGATACGCAGTATTTT	CASSQEEETSAWGDTQYF
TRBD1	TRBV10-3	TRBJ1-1	TGTGCCATCAGTGCCGGGACAGGGCAGACTGAAGCTTTCTTT	CAISAGTGQTEAFF
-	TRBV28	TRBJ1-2	TGTGCCAGCAGTCCGCCCCGAGGGAATGGCTACACCTTC	CASSPPRGNGYTF
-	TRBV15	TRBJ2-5	TGTGCCACCAGCGACGGGTTAGGAGAGACCCAGTACTTC	CATSDGLGETQYF
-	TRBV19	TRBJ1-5	TGTGCCAGTAGTATAGGTGCATTTAGCAATCAGCCCCAGCATTTT	CASSIGAFSNQPQHF
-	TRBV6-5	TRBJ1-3	TGTGCCAGCAGTTACGGGGACTCCTCTGGAAACACCATATATTTT	CASSYGDSSGNTIYF
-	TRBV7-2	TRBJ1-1	TGTGCCAGCAGCTTAGACAGGTTTGGCACTGAAGCTTTCTTT	CASSLDRFGTEAFF
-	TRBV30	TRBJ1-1	TGTGCCTGGAGTACACAGCCGAACACTGAAGCTTTCTTT	CAWSTQPNTEAFF
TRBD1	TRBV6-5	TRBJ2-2	TGTGCCAGCAGCACGACAGGGACGAACACCGGGGAGCTGTTTTTT	CASSTTGTNTGELFF
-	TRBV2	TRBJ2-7	TGTGCCAGCAGCTGGCGGGACGAGCAGTACTTC	CASSWRDEQYF
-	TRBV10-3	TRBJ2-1	TGTGCCATCAGTGCTGGAGCGGCAGACAACAATGAGCAGTTCTTC	CAISAGAADNNEQFF
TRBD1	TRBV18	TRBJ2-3	TGTGCCAGCTCACCTCAAATGACAGGGAACACAGATACGCAGTATTTT	CASSPQMTGNTDTQYF
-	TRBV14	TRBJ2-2	TGTGCCAGCAGCCGTTACACCGGGATCACCTCCTCCCCCGGGGAGCTGTTTTTT	CASSRYTGITSSPGELFF
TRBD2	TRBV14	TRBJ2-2	TGTGCCAGCAGCCAGAGGGGACTAGCAACGGGGGAGCTGTTTTTT	CASSQRGLATGELFF
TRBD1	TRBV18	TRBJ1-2	TGTGCCAGCTCACCACCCACAGGGGGCGGCTATGGCTACACCTTC	CASSPPTGGGYGYTF
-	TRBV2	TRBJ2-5	TGTGCCAGCAGTGTAACGGAAGAGACCCAGTACTTC	CASSVTEETQYF
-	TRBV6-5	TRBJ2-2	TGTGCCAGCAGTTACTCACAGAGTGGAGGGACCGGGGAGCTGTTTTTT	CASSYSQSGGTGELFF